This note documents a single T cell receptor (beta chain) sequence. At one end the junction does not follow the germline gene, possibly because of a read error. The sample contains more than one DNA sequence encoding this CDR3. The data belong to a study of OX40 agonist ivuxolimab in advanced cancers. Repertoires were generated with immunoSEQ multiplex PCR, while TCRdb's copy carries only in-frame clones and drops some. The sample consists of around 46,000 clones, about 90% of them appearing once. There are 15 residues in the CDR3. Germline-derived CDR1 and CDR2 are SQVTM and ANQGSEA. The sequencing used CD4+ or CD8+ T cells sorted from blood, collected in a trial of the OX40 agonist ivuxolimab. The receptor comes from an adult with an advanced solid tumor such as melanoma, head and neck, liver or kidney cancer. The V gene is TRBV29-1, the J gene TRBJ2-2; D possibly corresponds to TRBD2 (5 bases). This CDR3 reads CSVEEGWANTGELFF. The CDR3 DNA sequence: TGCAGCGTTGAAGAGGGGTGGGCGAACACCGGGGAGTTGTTTTTT.